This TCR beta chain was sequenced for a study of blood T cell repertoires in COVID-19. Study-wide context: Samples taken during acute and convalescent COVID-19 were collected in the United States, Italy and Spain. The analysed material was cDNA or gDNA that came from T cells, B-cell-depleted T cells, or PBMCs.

Measured with immunoSEQ multiplex PCR; TCRdb has only the in-frame clones, and not every one. There are 220,000 or so clones in the sample; about 85% occur only once, and about a tenth lies in the top ten. Seattle's enrolled individuals joined amid active infection and were then monitored longitudinally. This sequence was found in a woman aged 50 to 65 with COVID-19, enrolled during active disease. The sample taken for sequencing was peripheral blood.

The CDR3, as DNA: TGCGCCAGCAGTGTAAGCAGGGGGCTTTGGGCCGGGGAGCTGTTTTTT. It yields the protein CASSVSRGLWAGELFF. The chain recombines TRBV10-2 with TRBJ2-2; 8 bases line up with TRBD1. V lost 4 bases, J lost 6 bases, and 10 bases stayed unmatched. The CDR3 loop spans 16 amino acids. CDR1 is WSHSY and CDR2 is SAAADI in the germline V gene.